Listed here are 19 T cell receptor beta chains from one sample, sequenced in a study of T-cell memory formation after mild COVID-19. Each CDR3 protein gets one entry after TCRdb re-called the 5' RACE reads with MiXCR. Here the sample spans around 470,000 distinct CDR3 sequences, around 18% being singletons. The specimen was PBMCs or a T cell subset sorted from them (not recorded which). The receptors shown here come from an adult woman who had mild COVID-19 (a few samples of this study predate the infection). Cell type and time point are not known.

This clonotype was detected only a few times. The V and J genes are TRBV6-1 and TRBJ2-7; D might be TRBD1 or TRBD2, each matching 6 bases. This CDR3 is built from 15 residues. Germline CDR1 is MNHNS and CDR2 is SASEGT. The V end lost 0 bases, the J end lost 4 bases, and 13 bases lay between the germline ends. Here the CDR3 DNA reads TGTGCCAGCAGTGAAGCGACAGGAGGGGGGTACGAGCAGTACTTC. As protein: CASSEATGGGYEQYF.

This clonotype was seen a handful of times. The chain employs TRBV30 and TRBJ2-7; TRBD1 aligns across 8 bases. The CDR3 length is 18 residues. CDR1 is GTSNPN, CDR2 SVGIG, per germline (reference sequence). V lost 0 bases and J lost 3; bases outside the gene matches: 16. The CDR3 DNA follows: TGTGCCTGGAGTGTAATAGTATCACGACAGGGGCTTAACTACGAGCAGTACTTC. Amino acids: CAWSVIVSRQGLNYEQYF.

The chain employs TRBV7-9 and TRBJ2-2; D is possibly TRBD1 (7 bases). The CDR3 sequence is 15 residues long. Germline V gene data show CDR1 as SEHNR and CDR2 as FQNEAQ (reference sequence). V was clipped by 7 bases and J by 7 bases, with 19 bases between them. For the CDR3, the DNA is TGTGCCAGCACCATTAACAGGGGAGGTCGCGGGGAGCTGTTTTTT. Translation: CASTINRGGRGELFF.

This sequence joins TRBV7-8 and TRBJ1-1; D may be TRBD1 (6 bases). Germline V CDR1 and CDR2: SGHVS, FQNEAQ. V was pared by 5 bases and J by 4 bases, with 23 bases between. The CDR3 has 17 residues. The CDR3 nucleotides are TGTGCCAGCAGCCTGGGGTCCAGGGGCGACGTCGGCACTGAAGCTTTCTTT. Residues: CASSLGSRGDVGTEAFF.

The sample holds a few counts of this clonotype. V usage is TRBV10-3 and J usage is TRBJ2-3; D might be TRBD1 (6 bases). CDR3 size: 13 residues. Germline V gene lookup returns CDR1 ENHRY and CDR2 SYGVKD. Trimming removed 10 bases from V and 3 bases from J, with 14 bases in between. DNA of the CDR3: TGTGCCACACAGGGCCTCGGGACAGATACGCAGTATTTT. Its protein is CATQGLGTDTQYF.

In its sample, this clonotype was seen a few times. The genes are TRBV7-9 and TRBJ1-1, with TRBD1 as a possible D gene (5 bases). CDR1 and CDR2 (germline): SEHNR, FQNEAQ (reference sequence). V lost 5 bases and J 1 base, leaving 14 bases between the germline ends. There are 15 residues in the CDR3. This CDR3 is CASSRMWRGNTEAFF. The CDR3 region has the DNA TGTGCCAGCAGCCGAATGTGGAGGGGGAACACTGAAGCTTTCTTT.

J is TRBJ2-3 and V is TRBV5-1; D is possibly TRBD1 (5 bases). Trimming took off 6 bases at V and 0 bases at J, with 11 bases between the two ends. The CDR3 totals 14 residues. CDR1 SGHRS and CDR2 YFSETQ come from the germline V gene. DNA of the CDR3: TGCGCCAGCACCTCAGGGATTAGCACAGATACGCAGTATTTT. It translates to CASTSGISTDTQYF.

This clonotype was recorded a few times. The V call is TRBV9, the J call TRBJ2-6; no firm D call. Germline-derived CDR1 and CDR2 are SGDLS and YYNGEE. V lost 0 bases and J 0 bases, leaving 4 bases between the germline ends. CDR3 size: 15 residues. Here the CDR3 DNA reads TGTGCCAGCAGCGTAGAGAGCTCTGGGGCCAACGTCCTGACTTTC. This codes for CASSVESSGANVLTF.

In its sample, this clonotype was seen a few times. The genes are TRBV30 and TRBJ2-1; D unclear. Trimming cost V 2 bases and J 5 bases, with 16 bases left between them. The CDR3 is 15 amino acids. Germline V CDR1 and CDR2: GTSNPN, SVGIG (reference sequence). CDR3 DNA sequence: TGTGCCTGGAGTCCTCGGACCCTCAACAACAATGAGCAGTTCTTC. This codes for CAWSPRTLNNNEQFF.

The chain uses TRBV12-3 or TRBV12-4 and TRBJ1-3; D may be TRBD1 (6 bases). The V end lost 6 bases, the J end lost 0 bases, and 15 bases lay between the germline ends. The CDR3 length is 16 residues. This chain's CDR3 is CASSLGGDPSGNTIYF. CDR3 nucleotides: TGTGCCAGCAGCCTAGGGGGGGACCCCTCTGGAAACACCATATATTTT.

This clonotype was detected once. This chain uses TRBV24-1 with TRBJ2-3; 9 bases map to TRBD2. Trimming took 4 bases from V and 0 from J; bases not matched to a gene: 7. The germline V gene encodes CDR1 KGHDR and CDR2 SFDVKD. This CDR3 comprises 17 residues. As DNA, the CDR3 is TGTGCCACCAGTGACCATACCCTAGCGGGAAGCACAGATACGCAGTATTTT. Translating it yields CATSDHTLAGSTDTQYF.

This chain uses TRBV15 with TRBJ2-7, with 8 bases identical to TRBD1. The CDR3 runs to 13 residues. V gave up 5 bases and J gave up 5 bases; unmatched junction bases: 5. The V gene's germline CDR1 is LNHNV and CDR2 YYDKDF (reference sequence). The CDR3 coding sequence is TGTGCCACCAGCTCCGACAGGGGTGACGAGCAGTACTTC. This translates into CATSSDRGDEQYF.

This clonotype was picked up a small number of times. The chain has TRBV7-9 and TRBJ2-7; no definite D call. This CDR3 is 12 amino acids long. The V gene lost 4 bases and the J gene lost 5 bases, with 9 bases spanning the gap. CDR1 SEHNR and CDR2 FQNEAQ come from the germline V gene (reference sequence). The CDR3 sequence: CASSSVSNEQYF. CDR3 coding DNA: TGTGCCAGCAGCTCCGTCTCGAACGAGCAGTACTTC.

This clonotype came up a few times. This rearrangement joins TRBV30 to TRBJ1-2; unclear D gene. The germline V gene has CDR1 GTSNPN and CDR2 SVGIG (reference sequence). The CDR3 has 11 amino acids. Trimming removed 2 bases from V and 4 bases from J, with 5 bases in between. CDR3 sequence (DNA): TGTGCCTGGAGTACCGGCTATGGCTACACCTTC. Amino acid sequence: CAWSTGYGYTF.

The sample holds a few counts of this clonotype. For the CDR3, the DNA is TGTGCCAGCAATAAGGACAGTGGAGTTTGGGATACGCAGTATTTT. Protein product: CASNKDSGVWDTQYF. This chain uses TRBV2 with TRBJ2-3, with D possibly being TRBD1 (6 bases). CDR1 SNHLY and CDR2 FYNNEI come from the germline V gene. The CDR3 length is 15 residues. Trimming cost V 7 bases and J 6 bases, with 20 bases left between them. Using reference TRBV2 and TRBJ2-3 for the parts outside the CDR3, the full variable domain is EPEVTQTPSHQVTQMGQEVILRCVPISNHLYFYWYRQILGQKVEFLVSFYNNEISEKSEIFDDQFSVERPDGSNFTLKIRSTKLEDSAMYFCASNKDSGVWDTQYFGPGTRLTVL.

This clonotype has just a few counts. The chain employs TRBV30 and TRBJ2-7; D is perhaps TRBD1 (6 bases). Germline values: CDR1 GTSNPN, CDR2 SVGIG (reference sequence). CDR3 length equals 14 residues. Trimming left V 4 bases short and J 0 bases short, with 13 bases between. This CDR3 reads CAWKRQEFSYEQYF. The CDR3 bases are TGTGCCTGGAAGAGACAGGAATTCTCCTACGAGCAGTACTTC.

This clonotype was observed a few times. The chain recombines TRBV27 with TRBJ2-1; D may be TRBD2 (6 bases). The germline V and J ends were trimmed by 5 bases and 7 bases, with 12 bases remaining between them. This CDR3 has 13 amino acids. Germline V CDR1 and CDR2: MNHEY, SMNVEV (reference sequence). The CDR3 protein is CASSSGFRNEQFF. The CDR3 region has the DNA TGTGCCAGCAGTAGCGGGTTCCGGAATGAGCAGTTCTTC.

This clonotype was detected many times. This chain uses TRBV7-9 with TRBJ2-1; 9 positions agree with TRBD1. The ends lost 6 bases at V and 7 bases at J; junction bases unmatched: 10. The CDR3 loop spans 15 amino acids. CDR1 is SEHNR, CDR2 FQNEAQ, per germline (reference sequence). In DNA form, the CDR3 reads TGTGCCAGCAGAATGGGACAGGGTAAAATGAATGAGCAGTTCTTC. This sequence encodes CASRMGQGKMNEQFF.

This clonotype was found a few times. The V call is TRBV12-3 or TRBV12-4, the J call TRBJ1-3; D is unclear. V lost 7 bases, J lost 1 base, and 14 bases lay in between. The CDR3 runs 15 residues. The CDR3 protein is CASKQRGLSGNTIYF. In DNA form, the CDR3 reads TGTGCCAGCAAACAACGAGGGTTATCTGGAAACACCATATATTTT.